This TCR beta chain originates from a study of OX40 agonist ivuxolimab in advanced cancers. Method: immunoSEQ multiplex PCR; TCRdb's copy keeps in-frame clones and lacks some. The table has just under 85,000 clones, approximately 87% seen once. The germline CDR1 and CDR2 sequences are MNHNY and SVGAGI (reference sequence). The CDR3 length is 15 residues. V shed 6 bases and J 7 bases; nucleotides not matched to a gene: 8. This clone has a single count. The gene calls are TRBV6-6 and TRBJ1-6; 8 bases map to TRBD1. This clonotype originated in an adult with an advanced solid tumor such as melanoma, head and neck, liver or kidney cancer. The source material was CD4+ or CD8+ T cells sorted from blood, sampled in a trial of the OX40 agonist ivuxolimab. The CDR3 region has the DNA TGTGCCAGCAGGTCGGGACAGGCGGTAAATTCACCCCTCCACTTT. This gives the protein CASRSGQAVNSPLHF.